A selection of T cell receptor beta chains follows, all from one sample in a study of CD8 T cells in ankylosing spondylitis. TCRdb re-called the 5' RACE reads with MiXCR, one entry per CDR3 protein. The table lists some 130,000 distinct CDR3 sequences, 7% to 10% of them singletons, with roughly 7.2% in the top ten. The sequencing input was synovial fluid, either unsorted or a sorted T cell fraction (not recorded which). The receptors were gathered from a male donor with ankylosing spondylitis. Both conserved end residues are part of each CDR3. The order of the fields is D gene, V gene, J gene, clone size, CDR3 protein, CDR3 DNA. A D gene is named only where the DNA matches it firmly. Rows may omit the clone size; those that give it use once, few, many or a size class.

d_gene: TRBD2
v_gene: TRBV29-1
j_gene: TRBJ2-3
abundance: many
CDR3aa: CSVEERAGGTDTQYF
CDR3nt: TGCAGCGTTGAAGAAAGAGCGGGGGGCACAGATACGCAGTATTTT

d_gene: TRBD2
v_gene: TRBV7-8
j_gene: TRBJ2-1
abundance: -
CDR3aa: CASSPTSGRLYNEQFF
CDR3nt: TGTGCCAGCAGCCCGACTAGCGGGAGACTCTACAATGAGCAGTTCTTC

d_gene: -
v_gene: TRBV5-1
j_gene: TRBJ2-3
abundance: -
CDR3aa: CASSYVGGLDTQYF
CDR3nt: TGCGCCAGCAGTTACGTGGGGGGTTTAGATACGCAGTATTTT

d_gene: TRBD1
v_gene: TRBV5-1
j_gene: TRBJ1-1
abundance: many
CDR3aa: CASRKGTGGTEAFF
CDR3nt: TGCGCCAGCAGAAAAGGGACAGGGGGTACTGAAGCTTTCTTT

d_gene: -
v_gene: TRBV29-1
j_gene: TRBJ1-1
abundance: -
CDR3aa: CSVEGGAGTEAFF
CDR3nt: TGCAGCGTTGAGGGGGGGGCAGGAACTGAAGCTTTCTTT

d_gene: TRBD1
v_gene: TRBV20-1
j_gene: TRBJ2-7
abundance: few
CDR3aa: CSARPGQGGYEQYF
CDR3nt: TGCAGTGCTCGTCCGGGACAGGGGGGATACGAGCAGTACTTC

d_gene: -
v_gene: TRBV2
j_gene: TRBJ2-1
abundance: few
CDR3aa: CASKRAYNEQFF
CDR3nt: TGTGCCAGCAAGAGGGCCTACAATGAGCAGTTCTTC

d_gene: -
v_gene: TRBV6-2/TRBV6-3
j_gene: TRBJ2-6
abundance: few
CDR3aa: CASDQSGANVLTF
CDR3nt: TGTGCCAGCGACCAATCTGGGGCCAACGTCCTGACTTTC

d_gene: -
v_gene: TRBV20-1
j_gene: TRBJ2-1
abundance: many
CDR3aa: CSARTGSVYNEQFF
CDR3nt: TGCAGTGCTAGAACGGGGAGCGTATACAATGAGCAGTTCTTC

d_gene: -
v_gene: TRBV12-3/TRBV12-4
j_gene: TRBJ1-2
abundance: many
CDR3aa: CASSLWGSYGYTF
CDR3nt: TGTGCCAGCAGTTTGTGGGGATCCTATGGCTACACCTTC

d_gene: TRBD2
v_gene: TRBV19
j_gene: TRBJ2-2
abundance: many
CDR3aa: CASIIRASGGGELFF
CDR3nt: TGTGCCAGTATCATCCGGGCTAGCGGAGGCGGGGAGCTGTTTTTT

d_gene: -
v_gene: TRBV20-1
j_gene: TRBJ2-7
abundance: many
CDR3aa: CSATPFREQYF
CDR3nt: TGCAGTGCTACTCCCTTCCGGGAGCAGTACTTC

d_gene: TRBD2
v_gene: TRBV5-1
j_gene: TRBJ2-1
abundance: -
CDR3aa: CASSLAGTSGHYNEQFF
CDR3nt: TGCGCCAGCAGCTTGGCGGGGACTAGCGGGCACTACAATGAGCAGTTCTTC

d_gene: -
v_gene: TRBV2
j_gene: TRBJ2-3
abundance: few
CDR3aa: CASSVGEDTQYF
CDR3nt: TGTGCCAGCAGTGTCGGGGAAGATACGCAGTATTTT

d_gene: -
v_gene: TRBV7-2
j_gene: TRBJ2-1
abundance: many
CDR3aa: CASSLMGYEQFF
CDR3nt: TGTGCCAGCAGCTTAATGGGGTATGAGCAGTTCTTC

d_gene: -
v_gene: TRBV5-4
j_gene: TRBJ2-1
abundance: once
CDR3aa: CASSLPGPNEQFF
CDR3nt: TGTGCCAGCAGCCTCCCGGGACCCAATGAGCAGTTCTTC

d_gene: -
v_gene: TRBV18
j_gene: TRBJ2-5
abundance: once
CDR3aa: CASSIYGETQYF
CDR3nt: TGTGCCAGCTCAATCTACGGGGAGACCCAGTACTTC

d_gene: TRBD1
v_gene: TRBV7-2
j_gene: TRBJ2-4
abundance: many
CDR3aa: CASSRDRENIQYF
CDR3nt: TGTGCCAGCAGCCGGGACAGGGAAAACATTCAGTACTTC

d_gene: -
v_gene: TRBV11-2
j_gene: TRBJ1-6
abundance: -
CDR3aa: CASSSRLQINSPLHF
CDR3nt: TGTGCCAGCAGCTCTAGATTGCAGATAAATTCACCCCTCCACTTT

d_gene: -
v_gene: TRBV2
j_gene: TRBJ2-7
abundance: many
CDR3aa: CASRRSLYDYEQYF
CDR3nt: TGTGCCAGCCGAAGGAGCCTTTATGACTACGAGCAGTACTTC

d_gene: -
v_gene: TRBV7-2
j_gene: TRBJ2-2
abundance: many
CDR3aa: CASSSRTRTGELFF
CDR3nt: TGTGCCAGCAGCTCTAGGACTCGGACCGGGGAGCTGTTTTTT

d_gene: -
v_gene: TRBV7-2
j_gene: TRBJ1-1
abundance: few
CDR3aa: CASSEYNTEAFF
CDR3nt: TGTGCCAGCAGCGAATACAACACTGAAGCTTTCTTT

d_gene: TRBD1
v_gene: TRBV7-6
j_gene: TRBJ2-7
abundance: -
CDR3aa: CASSLVYPGQAYEQYF
CDR3nt: TGTGCCAGCAGCTTAGTTTACCCGGGACAGGCCTACGAGCAGTACTTC

d_gene: TRBD2
v_gene: TRBV6-5
j_gene: TRBJ2-3
abundance: many
CDR3aa: CASSYSGTSGGASTDTQYF
CDR3nt: TGTGCCAGCAGTTACTCCGGGACTAGCGGGGGGGCGTCGACAGATACGCAGTATTTT

d_gene: -
v_gene: TRBV5-1
j_gene: TRBJ2-1
abundance: many
CDR3aa: CASSFSGGDNEQFF
CDR3nt: TGCGCCAGCAGCTTTAGCGGTGGGGACAATGAGCAGTTCTTC

d_gene: TRBD1
v_gene: TRBV20-1
j_gene: TRBJ1-3
abundance: -
CDR3aa: CSAVDRGKGNTIYF
CDR3nt: TGCAGTGCTGTTGACAGGGGGAAAGGAAACACCATATATTTT

d_gene: -
v_gene: TRBV5-1
j_gene: TRBJ2-1
abundance: medium-sized
CDR3aa: CASSLGGENEQFF
CDR3nt: TGCGCCAGCAGCTTGGGGGGGGAGAATGAGCAGTTCTTC

d_gene: -
v_gene: TRBV6-1
j_gene: TRBJ1-1
abundance: many
CDR3aa: CASSPGGRGKASEAFF
CDR3nt: TGTGCCAGCAGTCCAGGAGGGAGGGGTAAGGCCTCTGAAGCTTTCTTT

d_gene: TRBD2
v_gene: TRBV20-1
j_gene: TRBJ2-5
abundance: many
CDR3aa: CSATGSGGITKTQYF
CDR3nt: TGCAGTGCTACTGGAAGCGGGGGGATTACGAAGACCCAGTACTTC

d_gene: -
v_gene: TRBV2
j_gene: TRBJ1-2
abundance: few
CDR3aa: CASSVEFSTDGYTF
CDR3nt: TGTGCCAGCAGTGTTGAGTTTTCAACGGATGGCTACACCTTC

d_gene: TRBD2
v_gene: TRBV28
j_gene: TRBJ2-3
abundance: -
CDR3aa: CASSFFRAGGQDTQYF
CDR3nt: TGTGCCAGCAGTTTTTTCCGAGCGGGAGGGCAGGATACGCAGTATTTT

d_gene: -
v_gene: TRBV5-4
j_gene: TRBJ1-1
abundance: few
CDR3aa: CASKGVTNTEAFF
CDR3nt: TGTGCCAGCAAGGGGGTGACGAACACTGAAGCTTTCTTT

d_gene: -
v_gene: TRBV28
j_gene: TRBJ1-2
abundance: many
CDR3aa: CASRTGNYGYTF
CDR3nt: TGTGCCAGCAGGACTGGTAACTATGGCTACACCTTC

d_gene: -
v_gene: TRBV6-2/TRBV6-3
j_gene: TRBJ1-5
abundance: many
CDR3aa: CASSFQGDQPQHF
CDR3nt: TGTGCCAGCAGTTTTCAAGGGGACCAGCCCCAGCATTTT

d_gene: -
v_gene: TRBV10-3
j_gene: TRBJ2-7
abundance: many
CDR3aa: CAIKNGSTYEQYF
CDR3nt: TGTGCCATCAAGAACGGCTCGACCTACGAGCAGTACTTC

d_gene: TRBD1
v_gene: TRBV20-1
j_gene: TRBJ2-7
abundance: -
CDR3aa: CSAPGQGFSYEQYF
CDR3nt: TGCAGTGCGCCGGGACAGGGGTTTTCCTACGAGCAGTACTTC

d_gene: -
v_gene: TRBV7-6
j_gene: TRBJ2-7
abundance: many
CDR3aa: CASSSSRLEQYF
CDR3nt: TGTGCCAGCAGCTCGAGCCGCCTCGAGCAGTACTTC

d_gene: -
v_gene: TRBV24-1
j_gene: TRBJ1-2
abundance: few
CDR3aa: CATSDFRGGGYTF
CDR3nt: TGTGCCACCAGTGACTTCAGGGGAGGCGGCTACACCTTC

d_gene: -
v_gene: TRBV7-2
j_gene: TRBJ2-2
abundance: many
CDR3aa: CASSLGGGQSTGELFF
CDR3nt: TGTGCCAGCAGCTTAGGAGGAGGACAGTCAACCGGGGAGCTGTTTTTT

d_gene: TRBD2
v_gene: TRBV12-3/TRBV12-4
j_gene: TRBJ2-1
abundance: many
CDR3aa: CASSRAGGGQFF
CDR3nt: TGTGCCAGCAGTCGCGCGGGGGGAGGGCAGTTCTTC

d_gene: -
v_gene: TRBV27
j_gene: TRBJ2-7
abundance: -
CDR3aa: CASSLLGPGSSYEQYF
CDR3nt: TGTGCCAGCAGTTTACTCGGCCCCGGAAGCTCCTACGAGCAGTACTTC

d_gene: -
v_gene: TRBV5-6
j_gene: TRBJ1-2
abundance: many
CDR3aa: CASSVRHLTHYGYTF
CDR3nt: TGTGCCAGCAGCGTCCGACACCTAACTCACTATGGCTACACCTTC

d_gene: TRBD1
v_gene: TRBV25-1
j_gene: TRBJ1-2
abundance: few
CDR3aa: CASSEVDRDYGYTF
CDR3nt: TGTGCCAGCAGTGAAGTGGACAGGGACTATGGCTACACCTTC

d_gene: -
v_gene: TRBV7-9
j_gene: TRBJ2-7
abundance: -
CDR3aa: CASSLEGLTLGGEQYF
CDR3nt: TGTGCCAGCAGCTTAGAAGGACTCACCCTGGGTGGCGAGCAGTACTTC

d_gene: -
v_gene: TRBV2
j_gene: TRBJ2-2
abundance: few
CDR3aa: CASSQSSAGELFF
CDR3nt: TGTGCCAGCAGCCAATCTTCAGCCGGGGAGCTGTTTTTT

d_gene: TRBD1
v_gene: TRBV5-1
j_gene: TRBJ1-2
abundance: few
CDR3aa: CASSEGQGNYGYTF
CDR3nt: TGCGCCAGCAGCGAGGGACAGGGGAACTATGGCTACACCTTC

d_gene: -
v_gene: TRBV10-3
j_gene: TRBJ1-1
abundance: -
CDR3aa: CAISQDKSTEAFF
CDR3nt: TGTGCCATCAGTCAGGACAAAAGCACTGAAGCTTTCTTT

d_gene: -
v_gene: TRBV4-3
j_gene: TRBJ2-3
abundance: few
CDR3aa: CASSLGDRQSADTQYF
CDR3nt: TGCGCCAGCAGCTTGGGGGACCGCCAAAGTGCAGATACGCAGTATTTT

d_gene: TRBD2
v_gene: TRBV3-1
j_gene: TRBJ2-1
abundance: many
CDR3aa: CASSKGGNSGSVREQFF
CDR3nt: TGTGCCAGCAGCAAGGGCGGAAATAGCGGGAGCGTTCGTGAGCAGTTCTTC

d_gene: TRBD2
v_gene: TRBV5-1
j_gene: TRBJ2-2
abundance: -
CDR3aa: CASSRPLAGGGELFF
CDR3nt: TGCGCCAGCAGCCGGCCGTTGGCGGGGGGCGGGGAGCTGTTTTTT

d_gene: -
v_gene: TRBV20-1
j_gene: TRBJ2-3
abundance: -
CDR3aa: CSASRGAADTQYF
CDR3nt: TGCAGTGCTAGTCGGGGGGCCGCAGATACGCAGTATTTT

d_gene: -
v_gene: TRBV6-2/TRBV6-3
j_gene: TRBJ2-7
abundance: many
CDR3aa: CASSRRTTHEQYF
CDR3nt: TGTGCCAGCAGTCGGCGGACTACACACGAGCAGTACTTC

d_gene: TRBD1
v_gene: TRBV28
j_gene: TRBJ1-6
abundance: -
CDR3aa: CASRLTGASSPLHF
CDR3nt: TGTGCCAGCAGGCTGACAGGGGCAAGTTCACCCCTCCACTTT

d_gene: TRBD1
v_gene: TRBV3-1
j_gene: TRBJ2-5
abundance: -
CDR3aa: CATCPGGPVIEEDREETQYF
CDR3nt: TGTGCCACCTGCCCCGGAGGTCCCGTTATTGAAGAGGACAGGGAAGAGACCCAGTACTTC

d_gene: -
v_gene: TRBV7-2
j_gene: TRBJ2-2
abundance: few
CDR3aa: CASSFVSGNTGELFF
CDR3nt: TGTGCCAGCAGCTTTGTCTCAGGGAACACCGGGGAGCTGTTTTTT

d_gene: -
v_gene: TRBV20-1
j_gene: TRBJ2-7
abundance: few
CDR3aa: CSALDSHRSYEQYF
CDR3nt: TGCAGTGCTTTAGACTCACACAGATCCTACGAGCAGTACTTC